Listed here is a single T cell receptor beta chain. The same CDR3 arises from other DNA sequences in this sample as well. This entry comes from a study of blood T cell repertoires in COVID-19. On the study more broadly: There were acute and convalescent COVID-19 samples, and they came from the United States, Italy and Spain.

As originally analysed: Nucleated cell number was recorded as an estimate derived from reference gene primer amplification. Measured with immunoSEQ multiplex PCR; TCRdb has only the in-frame clones, and not every one. V, J and clone size are those of that table, while D and trimming were read from the DNA. The profile shows some 670,000 clones, around 90% of them singletons. The CDR3 has 13 residues. Trimming cost V 1 base and J 7 bases, with 8 bases left between them. Germline lookup yields CDR1 GTSNPN and CDR2 SVGIG (reference sequence). Sequencing used peripheral blood. The rearrangement joins TRBV30 to TRBJ1-6; no clear D. The source of this sequence is a young woman with acute or convalescent COVID-19. The CDR3 nucleotides are TGTGCCTGGAGTGGTGGGCTAAATTCACCCCTCCACTTT. Translating it yields CAWSGGLNSPLHF.